What follows are 14 T cell receptor beta chains derived from one specimen sequenced in a study of cytomegalovirus exposure and HLA in healthy donors. Primers for the PCR totalled 60 Vbeta and 13 Jbeta. The assay was immunoSEQ multiplex PCR, and TCRdb's table has in-frame clones only and misses some. In the table there are about 110,000 clones, over 70% of which are singletons. The sequenced sample was PBMCs. These receptors originate from a female donor in good health and CMV-seronegative.

As for this clone: Sequence at one end of the junction differs from germline and may be a read error. The chain combines TRBV7-2 with TRBJ2-1, with D perhaps being TRBD1 or TRBD2 (5 bases each). The length of the CDR3 is 16 residues. The germline gives CDR1 SGHTA, CDR2 FQGNSA. The CDR3 nucleotides read TGTGCCAGCAGCATAGCGCCAGGGCCAGGATACAATGAGCAGTTCTTC. Encoded protein: CASSIAPGPGYNEQFF. The complete variable domain, with remaining parts taken from reference TRBV7-2 and TRBJ2-1, reads GAGVSQSPSNKVTEKGKDVELRCDPISGHTALYWYRQSLGQGLEFLIYFQGNSAPDKSGLPSDRFSAERTGGSVSTLTIQRTQQEDSAVYLCASSIAPGPGYNEQFFGPGTRLTVL.

The genes are TRBV5-5 and TRBJ1-1; TRBD1 might be the D (5 bases). Trimming removed 0 bases from V and 7 bases from J, with 10 bases in between. The CDR3 is 13 residues long. Per germline, CDR1 SGHKS and CDR2 YYEKEE (reference sequence). CDR3 in amino acids: CASSLGQRVEAFF. CDR3 coding DNA: TGTGCCAGCAGCTTGGGACAGCGGGTTGAAGCTTTCTTT. Full variable domain (remainder filled in from reference TRBV5-5 and TRBJ1-1): DAGVTQSPTHLIKTRGQQVTLRCSPISGHKSVSWYQQVLGQGPQFIFQYYEKEERGRGNFPDRFSARQFPNYSSELNVNALLLGDSALYLCASSLGQRVEAFFGQGTRLTVV.

The chain is built from TRBV13 and TRBJ2-3; D unresolved. The ends were cut back, 2 bases at V and 1 base at J, with 19 bases in the middle. Germline V CDR1 and CDR2: PRHDT, FYEKMQ (reference sequence). This CDR3 has 18 residues. CDR3 nucleotides: TGTGCCAGCAGCTTAAGGCCCGATGCGCAGGCCGGCACAGATACGCAGTATTTT. It yields the protein CASSLRPDAQAGTDTQYF.

The rearrangement links TRBV30 to TRBJ2-5, with 8 bases aligning to TRBD1. Germline trimming cut 0 bases from V and 7 bases from J; bases unmatched to any gene: 7. The CDR3 sequence is 14 residues long. In germline, CDR1 is GTSNPN, CDR2 SVGIG (reference sequence). The CDR3 loop reads CAWSVVGQGGTQYF. In DNA form, the CDR3 reads TGTGCCTGGAGTGTTGTTGGACAGGGAGGGACCCAGTACTTC. The complete variable domain, with remaining parts taken from reference TRBV30 and TRBJ2-5, reads SQTIHQWPATLVQPVGSPLSLECTVEGTSNPNLYWYRQAAGRGLQLLFYSVGIGQISSEVPQNLSASRPQDRQFILSSKKLLLSDSGFYLCAWSVVGQGGTQYFGPGTRLLVL.

The chain links TRBV10-1 to TRBJ2-7; D is undetermined. Germline values: CDR1 WNHNN, CDR2 SYGVQD (reference sequence). The V gene lost 0 bases and the J gene lost 2 bases, with 8 bases spanning the gap. The CDR3 length is 14 residues. CDR3 in DNA: TGCGCCAGCAGTGAGTCCGGGTTGCCCTACGAGCAGTACTTC. This encodes CASSESGLPYEQYF.

The rearrangement links TRBV28 to TRBJ2-1, with 13 bases identical to TRBD2. The CDR3 contains 22 residues. Germline trimming cut 7 bases from V and 0 bases from J; bases unmatched to any gene: 21. The germline V gene encodes CDR1 MDHEN and CDR2 SYDVKM. CDR3 nucleotide sequence: TGTGCCAGCACCCTCTCCGGGACTAGCGGGACGTGGGGGGATAGCTCCTACAATGAGCAGTTCTTC. It specifies CASTLSGTSGTWGDSSYNEQFF. The full variable domain, with the rest looked up from reference TRBV28 and TRBJ2-1, is DVKVTQSSRYLVKRTGEKVFLECVQDMDHENMFWYRQDPGLGLRLIYFSYDVKMKEKGDIPEGYSVSREKKERFSLILESASTNQTSMYLCASTLSGTSGTWGDSSYNEQFFGPGTRLTVL.

This CDR3 is CAWDYDEQYF. The CDR3 coding sequence is TGTGCCTGGGACTATGACGAGCAGTACTTC. J is TRBJ2-7 and V is TRBV30; D perhaps matches TRBD2 (5 bases). Germline V lookup: CDR1 GTSNPN, CDR2 SVGIG (reference sequence). This CDR3 region has 10 residues. Trimming pared 5 bases from V and 5 bases from J, leaving 7 bases between.

This clone was seen just once. The junction departs from germline at one end; a sequencing error may be responsible. The rearrangement joins TRBV10-1 to TRBJ2-7; 13 bases match TRBD2. The germline V gene has CDR1 WNHNN and CDR2 SYGVQD (reference sequence). The CDR3 covers 15 residues. CDR3 sequence: CASRGRTGTSGTQGF. For the CDR3, the DNA is TGCGCCAGCAGGGGCAGGACCGGGACTAGCGGGACCCAAGGCTTC.

This clone has a handful of counts. This chain joins TRBV18 and TRBJ2-6; 7 bases align to TRBD1. This CDR3 has 15 residues. Trimming removed 5 bases from V and 4 bases from J; junction bases left unmatched: 5. Germline assignment: CDR1 KGHSH and CDR2 LQKENI. The CDR3: CASSTQGSGANVLTF. DNA for the CDR3: TGTGCCAGCTCAACACAGGGGTCCGGGGCCAACGTCCTGACTTTC. Variable domain in full (rest from reference TRBV18 and TRBJ2-6): NAGVMQNPRHLVRRRGQEARLRCSPMKGHSHVYWYRQLPEEGLKFMVYLQKENIIDESGMPKERFSAEFPKEGPSILRIQQVVRGDSAAYFCASSTQGSGANVLTFGAGSRLTVL.

This clone came up a few times. The chain uses TRBV28 and TRBJ2-7; D is uncertain. The V end lost 2 bases, the J end lost 2 bases, and 16 bases lay between the germline ends. Germline CDR1 is MDHEN and CDR2 is SYDVKM. The CDR3 has 16 residues. Written as DNA, the CDR3 is TGTGCCAGCAGTTTAGGTCTAGGTCTCCGGACCTACGAGCAGTACTTC. This gives the protein CASSLGLGLRTYEQYF. Using reference TRBV28 and TRBJ2-7 for the parts outside the CDR3, the full variable domain is DVKVTQSSRYLVKRTGEKVFLECVQDMDHENMFWYRQDPGLGLRLIYFSYDVKMKEKGDIPEGYSVSREKKERFSLILESASTNQTSMYLCASSLGLGLRTYEQYFGPGTRLTVT.

This clone was observed a handful of times. The V call is TRBV6-1, the J call TRBJ2-3; D may be TRBD1 (6 bases). The CDR3 extends over 15 amino acids. Trimming pared 2 bases from V and 5 bases from J, leaving 14 bases between. CDR1 is MNHNS and CDR2 is SASEGT in the germline V gene. The CDR3 DNA reads as TGTGCCAGCAGTGAAAGTCAGGGGATGGTAGATACGCAGTATTTT. It codes for CASSESQGMVDTQYF.

The chain uses TRBV2 and TRBJ2-1; D might be TRBD2 (5 bases). Germline CDR1 and CDR2: SNHLY and FYNNEI. V dropped 7 bases and J dropped 0 bases, with 13 bases sitting between them. The CDR3 loop spans 15 amino acids. The chain's CDR3 is CASTGSASSYNEQFF. The CDR3 nucleotides are TGTGCCAGCACCGGTAGCGCGAGCTCCTACAATGAGCAGTTCTTC.

The chain has TRBV4-2 and TRBJ1-4, with 7 nucleotides matching TRBD1. Losses at the gene ends were 4 bases for V and 0 bases for J; bases not matched to a gene: 8. The CDR3 runs to 17 residues. CDR1 LGHNA and CDR2 YNFKEQ come from the germline V gene. CDR3 DNA: TGTGCCAGCAGCCCACGGGACAGCTTTGCAACTAATGAAAAACTGTTTTTT. The encoded protein is CASSPRDSFATNEKLFF.

V gene TRBV9 combines with J gene TRBJ2-3; TRBD2 might be the D (5 bases). Germline-derived CDR1 and CDR2 are SGDLS and YYNGEE. The V end lost 0 bases, the J end lost 4 bases, and 9 bases lay between the germline ends. The CDR3 runs 14 residues. DNA for the CDR3: TGTGCCAGCAGCGTAGCTGTGAGGGCAGATACGCAGTATTTT. This translates into CASSVAVRADTQYF.